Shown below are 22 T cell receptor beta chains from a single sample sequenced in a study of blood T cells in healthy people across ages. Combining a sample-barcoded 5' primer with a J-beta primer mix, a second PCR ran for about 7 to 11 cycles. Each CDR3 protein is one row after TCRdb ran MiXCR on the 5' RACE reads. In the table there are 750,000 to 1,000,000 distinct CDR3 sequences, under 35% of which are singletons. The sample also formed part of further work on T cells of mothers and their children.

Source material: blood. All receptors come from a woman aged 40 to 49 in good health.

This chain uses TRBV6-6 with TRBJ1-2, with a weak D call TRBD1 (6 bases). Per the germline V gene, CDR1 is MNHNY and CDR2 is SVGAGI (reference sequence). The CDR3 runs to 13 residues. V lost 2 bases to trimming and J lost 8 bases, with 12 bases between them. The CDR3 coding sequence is TGTGCCAGCAGTTACGCCGGGGGCGAGGGCTACACCTTC. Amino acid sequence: CASSYAGGEGYTF.

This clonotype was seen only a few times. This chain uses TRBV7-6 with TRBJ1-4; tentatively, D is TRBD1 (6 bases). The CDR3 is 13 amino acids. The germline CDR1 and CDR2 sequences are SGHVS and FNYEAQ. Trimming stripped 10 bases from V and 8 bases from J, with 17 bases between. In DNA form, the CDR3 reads TGTGCCATTACCCAGTCGGGGGGCGAAAAACTGTTTTTT. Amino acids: CAITQSGGEKLFF.

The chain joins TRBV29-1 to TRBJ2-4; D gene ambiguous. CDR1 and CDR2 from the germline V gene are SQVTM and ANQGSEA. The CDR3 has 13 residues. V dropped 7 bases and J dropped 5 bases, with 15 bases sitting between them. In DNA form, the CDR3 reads TGCAGCGGTAGGATCTCGGGTGAAAACATTCAGTACTTC. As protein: CSGRISGENIQYF.

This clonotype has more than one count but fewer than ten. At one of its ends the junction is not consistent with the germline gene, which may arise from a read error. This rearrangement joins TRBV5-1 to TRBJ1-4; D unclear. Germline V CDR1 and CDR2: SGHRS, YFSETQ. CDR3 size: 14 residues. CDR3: CASSLGPTSEKLFF. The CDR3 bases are TGCGCCAGCAGCTTGGGACCAACTAGTGAAAAACTGTTTTTT.

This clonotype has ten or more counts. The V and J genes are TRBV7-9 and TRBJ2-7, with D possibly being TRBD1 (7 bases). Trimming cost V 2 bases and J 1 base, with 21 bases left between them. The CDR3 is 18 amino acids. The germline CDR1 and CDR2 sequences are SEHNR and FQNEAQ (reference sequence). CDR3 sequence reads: CASSLKFRQGGQSYEQYF. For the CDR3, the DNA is TGTGCCAGCAGCTTAAAGTTCCGCCAGGGGGGTCAGTCCTACGAGCAGTACTTC.

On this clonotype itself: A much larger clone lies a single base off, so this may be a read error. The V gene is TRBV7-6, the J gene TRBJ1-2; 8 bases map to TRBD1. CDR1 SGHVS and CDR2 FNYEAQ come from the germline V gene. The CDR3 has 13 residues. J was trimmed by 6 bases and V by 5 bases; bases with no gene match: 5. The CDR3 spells CASSLGQANGYTF. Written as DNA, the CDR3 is TGTGCCAGCAGCCTGGGACAGGCCAATGGCTACACCTTC.

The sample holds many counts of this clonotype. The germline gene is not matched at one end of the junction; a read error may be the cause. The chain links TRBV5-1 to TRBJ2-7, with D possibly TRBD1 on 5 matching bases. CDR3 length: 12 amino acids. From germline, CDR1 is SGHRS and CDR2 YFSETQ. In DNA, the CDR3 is TGTGCCAGCAGTTTAGGACATCGCGAGCAGTACTTC. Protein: CASSLGHREQYF. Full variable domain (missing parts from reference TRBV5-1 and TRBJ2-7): KAGVTQTPRYLIKTRGQQVTLSCSPISGHRSVSWYQQTPGQGLQFLFEYFSETQRNKGNFPGRFSGRQFSNSRSEMNVSTLELGDSALYLCASSLGHREQYFGPGTRLTVT.

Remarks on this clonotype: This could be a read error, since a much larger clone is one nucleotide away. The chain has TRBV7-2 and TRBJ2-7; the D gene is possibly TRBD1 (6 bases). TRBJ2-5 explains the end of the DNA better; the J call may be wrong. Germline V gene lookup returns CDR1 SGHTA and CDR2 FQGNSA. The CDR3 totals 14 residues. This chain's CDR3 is CASSPGLDRGTQYF. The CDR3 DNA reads TGTGCCAGCAGCCCAGGGTTGGACAGAGGGACCCAGTACTTC.

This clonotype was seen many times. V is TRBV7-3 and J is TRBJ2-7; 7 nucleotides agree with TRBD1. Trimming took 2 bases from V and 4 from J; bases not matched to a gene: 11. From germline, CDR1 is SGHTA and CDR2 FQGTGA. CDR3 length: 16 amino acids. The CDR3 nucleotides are TGTGCCAGCAGCTTAGACGGGACAGCCGACATTTACGAGCAGTACTTC. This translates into CASSLDGTADIYEQYF.

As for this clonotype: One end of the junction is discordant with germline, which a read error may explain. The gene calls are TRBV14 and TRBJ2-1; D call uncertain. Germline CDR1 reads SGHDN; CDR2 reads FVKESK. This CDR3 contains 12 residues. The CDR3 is CASSQGRVEQCF. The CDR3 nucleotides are TGTGCCAGCAGCCAAGGACGCGTTGAGCAGTGCTTC. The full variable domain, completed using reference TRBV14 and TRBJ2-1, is EAGVTQFPSHSVIEKGQTVTLRCDPISGHDNLYWYRRVMGKEIKFLLHFVKESKQDESGMPNNRFLAERTGGTYSTLKVQPAELEDSGVYFCASSQGRVEQCFGPGTRLTVL.

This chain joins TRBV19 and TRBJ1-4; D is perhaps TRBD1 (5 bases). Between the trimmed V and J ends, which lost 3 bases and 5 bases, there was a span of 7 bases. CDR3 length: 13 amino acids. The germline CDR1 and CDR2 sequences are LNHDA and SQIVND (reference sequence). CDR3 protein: CASSMRGNEKLFF. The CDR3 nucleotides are TGTGCCAGTAGTATGAGGGGCAATGAAAAACTGTTTTTT.

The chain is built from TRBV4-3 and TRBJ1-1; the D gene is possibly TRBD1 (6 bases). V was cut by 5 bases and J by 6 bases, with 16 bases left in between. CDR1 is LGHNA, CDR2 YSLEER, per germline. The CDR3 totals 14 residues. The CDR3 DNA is TGCGCCAGCAGCTTTCGGGCAGGGGATCCTGAAGCTTTCTTT. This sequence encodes CASSFRAGDPEAFF.

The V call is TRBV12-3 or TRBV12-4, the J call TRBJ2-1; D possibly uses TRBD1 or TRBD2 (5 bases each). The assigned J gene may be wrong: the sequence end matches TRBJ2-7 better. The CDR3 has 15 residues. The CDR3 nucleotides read TGTGCCAGCAAAACTCGAGGGGTTGCCTACAATGAGCAGTACTTC. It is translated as CASKTRGVAYNEQYF.

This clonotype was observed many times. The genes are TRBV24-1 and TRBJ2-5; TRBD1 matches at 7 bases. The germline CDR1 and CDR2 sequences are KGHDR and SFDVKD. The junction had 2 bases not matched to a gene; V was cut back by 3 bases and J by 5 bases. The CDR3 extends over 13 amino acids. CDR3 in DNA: TGTGCCACCAGTGATGGACAGGTGGAGACCCAGTACTTC. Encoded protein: CATSDGQVETQYF.

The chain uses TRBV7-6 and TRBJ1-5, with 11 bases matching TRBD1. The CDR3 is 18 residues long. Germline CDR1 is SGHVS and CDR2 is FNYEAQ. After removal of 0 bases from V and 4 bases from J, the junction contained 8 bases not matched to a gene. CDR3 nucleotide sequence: TGTGCCAGCAGCTTAGCTCCGGACAGGGGGCTTTGGAATCAGCCCCAGCATTTT. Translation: CASSLAPDRGLWNQPQHF.

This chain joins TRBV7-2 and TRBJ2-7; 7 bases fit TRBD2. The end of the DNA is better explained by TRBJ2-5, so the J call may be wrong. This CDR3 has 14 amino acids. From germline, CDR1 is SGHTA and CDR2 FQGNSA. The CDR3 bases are TGTGCCAGCAGCTTAGACTCTGGGGGGGGGACCCAGTACTTC. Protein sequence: CASSLDSGGGTQYF.

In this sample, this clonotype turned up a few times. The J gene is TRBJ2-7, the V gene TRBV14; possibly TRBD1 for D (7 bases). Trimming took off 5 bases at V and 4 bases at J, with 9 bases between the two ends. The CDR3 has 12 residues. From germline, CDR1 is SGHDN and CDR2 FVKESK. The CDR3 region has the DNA TGTGCCAGCAGCGCGGGACAGTACGAGCAGTACTTC. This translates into CASSAGQYEQYF.

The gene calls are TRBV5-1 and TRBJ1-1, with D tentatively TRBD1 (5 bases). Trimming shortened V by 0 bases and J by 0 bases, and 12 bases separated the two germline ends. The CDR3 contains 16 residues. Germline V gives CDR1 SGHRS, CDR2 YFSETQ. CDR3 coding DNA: TGCGCCAGCAGCTTGGCTCCGGGGGAGGTGAACACTGAAGCTTTCTTT. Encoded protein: CASSLAPGEVNTEAFF.

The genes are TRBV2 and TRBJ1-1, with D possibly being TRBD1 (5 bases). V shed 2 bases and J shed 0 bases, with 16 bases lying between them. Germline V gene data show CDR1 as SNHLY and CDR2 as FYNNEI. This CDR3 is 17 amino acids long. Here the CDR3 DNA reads TGTGCCAGCAGTGAAAGGTCAGGGCGAGTAATGAACACTGAAGCTTTCTTT. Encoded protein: CASSERSGRVMNTEAFF.

CDR3 sequence (DNA): TGTGCCAGCAGCCAAGATTGGCAGGGGGCTAGGGAAAAACTGTTTTTT. It specifies CASSQDWQGAREKLFF. The chain couples TRBV4-2 to TRBJ1-4; 8 bases map to TRBD1. Germline lookup yields CDR1 LGHNA and CDR2 YNFKEQ. V lost 0 bases, J lost 8 bases, and 8 bases stayed unmatched. The CDR3 loop spans 16 amino acids.

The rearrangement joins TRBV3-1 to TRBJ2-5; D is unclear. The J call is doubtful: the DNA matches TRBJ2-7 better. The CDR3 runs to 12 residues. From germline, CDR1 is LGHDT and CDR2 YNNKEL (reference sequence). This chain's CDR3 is CASSQYQYEQYF. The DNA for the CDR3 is TGTGCCAGCAGCCAATATCAGTACGAGCAGTACTTC.

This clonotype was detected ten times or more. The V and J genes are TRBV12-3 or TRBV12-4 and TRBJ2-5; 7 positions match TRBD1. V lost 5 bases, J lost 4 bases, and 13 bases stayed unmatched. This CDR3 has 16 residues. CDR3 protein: CASSLPRSTGSETQYF. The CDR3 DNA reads TGTGCCAGCAGTCTACCCCGATCGACAGGGTCAGAGACCCAGTACTTC.